What follows is one TCR beta chain and its context. This specimen includes other DNA sequences encoding the same CDR3. TCRdb keeps only in-frame clones here, not all; method: immunoSEQ multiplex PCR. The table includes under 10,000 clones, 90% to 95% detected once. The germline V gene encodes CDR1 MDHEN and CDR2 SYDVKM. This CDR3 comprises 13 residues. V gave up 2 bases and J gave up 7 bases, with 12 bases separating them. The data were obtained in a study of T cells in tumors and immune-related adverse events. This sequence was found in a female donor with metastatic renal cell carcinoma. The sequencing used lymph node tissue, collected from a patient treated with anti-PD-1 therapy. The chain combines TRBV28 with TRBJ2-7; weak D call: TRBD1 (5 bases). The CDR3 DNA sequence: TGTGCCAGCAGTTTACCAGGGTCGACTGAGCAGTACTTC. It translates to CASSLPGSTEQYF.